A single sample gave rise to the 20 T cell receptor beta chains below, sequenced in a study of T cells in Graves' hyperthyroidism and ophthalmopathy. RNA transcripts provided the source from which TCR beta CDR3 regions were amplified. The TCR CDR3 was amplified in a first-round RT-PCR using the HTBI primer set. TCRdb called the multiplex PCR reads again in MiXCR, with one record for every CDR3 protein. There are 300,000 to 450,000 distinct CDR3 sequences in the sample; approximately 15% occur only once, and more than 9.5% lies in the top ten. Sequenced sample: blood. The origin of the receptors is a woman aged 55-69 years with Graves' hyperthyroidism.

This chain joins TRBV27 and TRBJ2-3; D is undetermined. Trimming took off 5 bases at V and 4 bases at J, with 13 bases between the two ends. CDR1 and CDR2 (germline): MNHEY, SMNVEV (reference sequence). The CDR3 loop spans 14 amino acids. As DNA, the CDR3 is TGTGCCAGCAGTCCTCTTGAGGCCCCAGATACGCAGTATTTT. As protein: CASSPLEAPDTQYF.

The sample holds many counts of this clonotype. The chain combines TRBV5-1 with TRBJ2-3, with 12 positions matching TRBD2. CDR1 is SGHRS and CDR2 is YFSETQ in the germline V gene. The CDR3 runs 19 residues. V was clipped by 4 bases and J by 2 bases; unmatched bases: 14. The CDR3 loop is CASSLRSWTSGVPTDTQYF. DNA for the CDR3: TGCGCCAGCAGCCTACGATCCTGGACTAGCGGGGTCCCCACAGATACGCAGTATTTT.

This clonotype was detected ten times or more. The chain employs TRBV6-1 and TRBJ2-5; 7 bases map to TRBD1. Germline CDR1 is MNHNS and CDR2 is SASEGT. The CDR3 contains 15 residues. The junction had 5 bases not matched to a gene; V was cut back by 2 bases and J by 2 bases. This CDR3 reads CASSEMGQQQETQYF. DNA for the CDR3: TGTGCCAGCAGTGAAATGGGACAGCAACAAGAGACCCAGTACTTC.

This clonotype was picked up many times. This sequence joins TRBV28 and TRBJ2-1, with TRBD2 identical over 11 bases. V was pared by 1 base and J by 0 bases, with 5 bases of the junction left unmatched. The CDR3 extends over 18 amino acids. Germline assignment: CDR1 MDHEN and CDR2 SYDVKM. The CDR3 here is CASSLLLAGASSYNEQFF. CDR3 nucleotide sequence: TGTGCCAGCAGTTTATTACTAGCGGGAGCTTCCTCCTACAATGAGCAGTTCTTC. The full variable domain, completed using reference TRBV28 and TRBJ2-1, is DVKVTQSSRYLVKRTGEKVFLECVQDMDHENMFWYRQDPGLGLRLIYFSYDVKMKEKGDIPEGYSVSREKKERFSLILESASTNQTSMYLCASSLLLAGASSYNEQFFGPGTRLTVL.

This clonotype has at least ten counts. CDR3 bases: TGTGCCTGGAGCAACGCCGCCCCCCTTAATGAAAAACTGTTTTTT. This sequence encodes CAWSNAAPLNEKLFF. V is TRBV30 and J is TRBJ1-4; D is uncertain. The CDR3 contains 15 residues. Trimming took 3 bases from V and 4 from J, leaving 15 bases between them. CDR1 and CDR2 (germline): GTSNPN, SVGIG (reference sequence).

In its sample, this clonotype was seen many times. The CDR3 DNA reads as TGTGCCAGCAGTTTAGGACTGCCGAGCTCCTACGAGCAGTACTTC. Translation gives CASSLGLPSSYEQYF. The V call is TRBV27, the J call TRBJ2-7; possibly TRBD2 for D (5 bases). CDR3 length: 15 residues. Between the trimmed V and J ends, which lost 2 bases and 0 bases, there was a span of 11 bases. Germline V CDR1 and CDR2: MNHEY, SMNVEV (reference sequence).

This clonotype was observed a few times. This chain joins TRBV14 and TRBJ2-7; 7 nucleotides agree with TRBD2. With 5 bases clipped from V and 5 bases from J, the junction kept 12 bases outside the gene matches. Germline V CDR1 and CDR2: SGHDN, FVKESK. This CDR3 spans 15 amino acids. The CDR3, as DNA: TGTGCCAGCAGCTCGATGGCGGGAGATCCTCACGAGCAGTACTTC. This codes for CASSSMAGDPHEQYF.

This clonotype came up many times. V and J are TRBV7-8 and TRBJ2-3; TRBD1 aligns across 8 bases. The CDR3 is 17 residues long. With 5 bases clipped from V and 0 bases from J, the junction kept 10 bases outside the gene matches. Germline V gene lookup returns CDR1 SGHVS and CDR2 FQNEAQ. The CDR3 DNA reads as TGTGCCAGCAGCCCTCGTAAGACAGGGGATAGCACAGATACGCAGTATTTT. This encodes CASSPRKTGDSTDTQYF. The entire variable domain, with the rest obtained from reference TRBV7-8 and TRBJ2-3, is as follows: GAGVSQSPRYKVAKRGQDVALRCDPISGHVSLFWYQQALGQGPEFLTYFQNEAQLDKSGLPSDRFFAERPEGSVSTLKIQRTQQEDSAVYLCASSPRKTGDSTDTQYFGPGTRLTVL.

This clonotype was found a few times. The gene calls are TRBV5-1 and TRBJ2-2; no clear D. V lost 4 bases and J 4 bases, leaving 14 bases between the germline ends. The CDR3 totals 15 residues. Germline CDR1 reads SGHRS; CDR2 reads YFSETQ. The CDR3 nucleotides read TGCGCCAGCAGCCCGCAGGATGCGGTCACCGGGGAGCTGTTTTTT. It specifies CASSPQDAVTGELFF.

This clonotype has more than one count but fewer than ten. J is TRBJ2-7 and V is TRBV29-1, with D possibly TRBD2 on 6 matching bases. Trimming took off 7 bases at V and 6 bases at J, with 13 bases between the two ends. This CDR3 has 11 amino acids. Per germline, CDR1 SQVTM and CDR2 ANQGSEA. CDR3 coding DNA: TGCAGCGCTGGTGCGGGGAGCGAGCAGTACTTC. It translates to CSAGAGSEQYF.

This clonotype has a count of ten or more. CDR3 region: CASIPPGLKETQYF. In DNA form, the CDR3 reads TGTGCCAGCATACCTCCCGGACTCAAAGAGACCCAGTACTTC. This rearrangement joins TRBV28 to TRBJ2-5, with D possibly being TRBD2 (5 bases). The germline V gene has CDR1 MDHEN and CDR2 SYDVKM. V was shortened by 7 bases and J by 3 bases, with 15 bases between the two germline ends. The CDR3 extends over 14 amino acids.

The gene calls are TRBV7-9 and TRBJ1-2; D unresolved. V dropped 5 bases and J dropped 8 bases, with 18 bases sitting between them. Germline V gene lookup returns CDR1 SEHNR and CDR2 FQNEAQ (reference sequence). The length of the CDR3 is 14 residues. The CDR3 loop is CASSPVGNRVGYTF. Written as DNA, the CDR3 is TGTGCCAGCAGCCCAGTGGGGAACCGGGTAGGCTACACCTTC.

This clonotype was counted once. The chain couples TRBV6-2 or TRBV6-3 to TRBJ2-5, with TRBD2 matching 11 bases. V lost 6 bases and J lost 4; bases outside the gene matches: 13. The CDR3 loop spans 17 amino acids. Germline lookup yields CDR1 MNHEY and CDR2 SVGEGT. The CDR3 region has the DNA TGTGCCAGCAGGGATACTAGCGGGAGATCGGGAGGAGAGACCCAGTACTTC. Amino acids: CASRDTSGRSGGETQYF.

J is TRBJ2-1 and V is TRBV9, with 8 bases that match TRBD2. Per germline, CDR1 SGDLS and CDR2 YYNGEE. Trimming took 5 bases from V and 6 from J; bases not matched to a gene: 7. The CDR3 totals 14 residues. CDR3 sequence (DNA): TGTGCCAGCAGTCCTAGCGGGCAAAGCAATGAGCAGTTCTTC. Its protein product is CASSPSGQSNEQFF. The full variable domain, with the rest looked up from reference TRBV9 and TRBJ2-1, is DSGVTQTPKHLITATGQRVTLRCSPRSGDLSVYWYQQSLDQGLQFLIQYYNGEERAKGNILERFSAQQFPDLHSELNLSSLELGDSALYFCASSPSGQSNEQFFGPGTRLTVL.

This clonotype occurred a few times. The chain couples TRBV19 to TRBJ2-7, with TRBD2 as a possible D gene (6 bases). The CDR3 has 12 residues. The germline V gene encodes CDR1 LNHDA and CDR2 SQIVND (reference sequence). V gave up 3 bases and J gave up 7 bases, with 10 bases separating them. This chain's CDR3 is CASSISGGEQYF. The CDR3 DNA sequence: TGTGCCAGTAGTATTTCCGGGGGTGAGCAGTACTTC. The full variable domain, its missing parts supplied by reference TRBV19 and TRBJ2-7, is DGGITQSPKYLFRKEGQNVTLSCEQNLNHDAMYWYRQDPGQGLRLIYYSQIVNDFQKGDIAEGYSVSREKKESFPLTVTSAQKNPTAFYLCASSISGGEQYFGPGTRLTVT.

This clonotype was detected many times. The chain links TRBV20-1 to TRBJ1-6; 8 positions agree with TRBD1. The CDR3 spans 17 residues. The germline gives CDR1 DFQATT, CDR2 SNEGSKA (reference sequence). J gave up 1 base and V 6 bases, and 11 bases lay outside the gene matches. Written as DNA, the CDR3 is TGCAGTGCCCAAAGGACAGGGAGAAATTCCTATAATTCACCCCTCCACTTT. The encoded protein is CSAQRTGRNSYNSPLHF.

In this sample, this clonotype turned up many times. In DNA form, the CDR3 reads TGTGCCAGCTCACCAAATCGGGAGACCCAGTACTTC. This sequence encodes CASSPNRETQYF. This chain connects TRBV18 to TRBJ2-5; D is unresolved. Deletions cut 2 bases from V and 5 bases from J, with 6 bases between. The germline V gene has CDR1 KGHSH and CDR2 LQKENI. The CDR3 consists of 12 residues.

The chain combines TRBV4-1 with TRBJ2-7; a possible D gene is TRBD2 (6 bases). Germline CDR1 and CDR2: MGHRA and YSYEKL. V lost 0 bases to trimming and J lost 2 bases, with 20 bases between them. This CDR3 is 18 amino acids long. This chain's CDR3 is CASSQEGHYTSITYEQYF. CDR3 coding DNA: TGCGCCAGCAGCCAAGAGGGGCATTATACTAGCATCACCTACGAGCAGTACTTC.

This clonotype was recorded a few times. The rearrangement uses TRBV9 and TRBJ2-2; D is ambiguous. The CDR3 has 12 residues. Trimming took 4 bases from V and 7 from J, leaving 8 bases between them. From germline, CDR1 is SGDLS and CDR2 YYNGEE. CDR3 coding DNA: TGTGCCAGCAGCCTTTGGGACGGGGAGCTGTTTTTT. Protein: CASSLWDGELFF.

This clonotype was observed many times. The chain is built from TRBV18 and TRBJ1-2, with D maybe TRBD1 (6 bases). With 3 bases removed from V and 0 bases from J, the gap between germline ends came to 11 bases. Germline V gene sequence: CDR1 KGHSH, CDR2 LQKENI. The CDR3 contains 15 residues. This CDR3 is CASSPRTEANYGYTF. The CDR3 DNA sequence: TGTGCCAGCTCACCCAGGACAGAAGCTAACTATGGCTACACCTTC. The variable domain in full, completed from reference TRBV18 and TRBJ1-2, reads NAGVMQNPRHLVRRRGQEARLRCSPMKGHSHVYWYRQLPEEGLKFMVYLQKENIIDESGMPKERFSAEFPKEGPSILRIQQVVRGDSAAYFCASSPRTEANYGYTFGSGTRLTVV.